This paragraph reports one TCR beta chain. This record comes from a study of cytomegalovirus exposure and HLA in healthy donors. Primers included in the PCR were 60 Vbeta and 13 Jbeta primers. Clones were read by immunoSEQ multiplex PCR, and TCRdb kept only the in-frame ones, dropping some. This repertoire shows about 200,000 clones, 70% to 80% found once; its top ten account for roughly 2%. What was sequenced was PBMCs. This sequence was found in a man aged 25-45 years in good health and CMV-seronegative.

CDR3 bases: TGTGCCAGCAGCTTAACCGGCGGGAGGGGTCAAGAGACCCAGTACTTC. As protein: CASSLTGGRGQETQYF. V and J are TRBV11-2 and TRBJ2-5; TRBD2 matches at 9 bases. The germline gives CDR1 SGHAT, CDR2 FQNNGV. The CDR3 consists of 16 residues. V lost 2 bases, J lost 2 bases, and 6 bases stayed unmatched.